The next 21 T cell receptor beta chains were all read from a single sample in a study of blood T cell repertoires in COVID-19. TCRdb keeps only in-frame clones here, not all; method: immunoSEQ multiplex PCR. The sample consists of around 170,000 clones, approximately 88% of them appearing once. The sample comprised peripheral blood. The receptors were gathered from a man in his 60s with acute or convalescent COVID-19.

The CDR3 here is CASRPWTVTEAFF. The CDR3 nucleotides read TGTGCCAGCAGACCCTGGACAGTCACTGAAGCTTTCTTT. The V gene is TRBV27, the J gene TRBJ1-1, with a possible D match to TRBD1 (6 bases). The CDR3 loop spans 13 amino acids. Deletions cut 6 bases from V and 4 bases from J, with 12 bases between. Germline values: CDR1 MNHEY, CDR2 SMNVEV (reference sequence).

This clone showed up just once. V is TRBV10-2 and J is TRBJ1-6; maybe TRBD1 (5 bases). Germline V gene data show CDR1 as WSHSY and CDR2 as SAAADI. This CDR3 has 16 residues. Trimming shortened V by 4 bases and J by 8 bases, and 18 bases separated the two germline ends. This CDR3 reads CASSVIRVSRDSPLHF. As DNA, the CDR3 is TGCGCCAGCAGTGTGATCAGGGTGAGTCGCGATTCACCCCTCCACTTT.

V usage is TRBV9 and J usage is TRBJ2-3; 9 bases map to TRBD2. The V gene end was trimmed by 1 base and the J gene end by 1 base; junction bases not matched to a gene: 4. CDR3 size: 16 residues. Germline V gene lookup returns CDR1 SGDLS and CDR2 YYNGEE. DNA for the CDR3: TGTGCCAGCAGCGTATCGACTAGCGGAGGCACAGATACGCAGTATTTT. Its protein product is CASSVSTSGGTDTQYF.

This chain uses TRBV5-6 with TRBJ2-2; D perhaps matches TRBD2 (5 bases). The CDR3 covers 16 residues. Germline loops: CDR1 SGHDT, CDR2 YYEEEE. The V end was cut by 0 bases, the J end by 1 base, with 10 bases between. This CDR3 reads CASSLGRRQNTGELFF. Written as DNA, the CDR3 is TGTGCCAGCAGCTTGGGGAGGAGACAGAACACCGGGGAGCTGTTTTTT.

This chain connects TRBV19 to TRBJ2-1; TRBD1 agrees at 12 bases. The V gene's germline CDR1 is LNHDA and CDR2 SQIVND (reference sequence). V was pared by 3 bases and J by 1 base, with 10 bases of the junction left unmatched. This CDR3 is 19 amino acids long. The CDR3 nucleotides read TGTGCCAGTAGTATTAGGGGACAGGGGGCTATATTATCCTACAATGAGCAGTTCTTC. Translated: CASSIRGQGAILSYNEQFF.

CDR3 nucleotides: TGTGCCAGCAGCTTAGAGAGCGGGGGCCACTCGGAGACCCAGTACTTC. It yields the protein CASSLESGGHSETQYF. The genes are TRBV7-6 and TRBJ2-5; TRBD2 matches 8 bases. CDR1 and CDR2 from the germline V gene are SGHVS and FNYEAQ. The CDR3 contains 16 residues. The trim removed 1 base at V and 5 bases at J, leaving 9 bases unmatched. The full variable domain, completed using reference TRBV7-6 and TRBJ2-5, is GAGVSQSPRYKVTKRGQDVALRCDPISGHVSLYWYRQALGQGPEFLTYFNYEAQQDKSGLPNDRFSAERPEGSISTLTIQRTEQRDSAMYRCASSLESGGHSETQYFGPGTRLLVL.

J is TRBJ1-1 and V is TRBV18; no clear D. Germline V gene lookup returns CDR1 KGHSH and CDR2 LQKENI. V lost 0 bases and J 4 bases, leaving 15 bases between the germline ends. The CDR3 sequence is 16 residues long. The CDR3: CASSPPYWGEGTEAFF. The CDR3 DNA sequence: TGTGCCAGCTCACCACCTTATTGGGGAGAGGGCACTGAAGCTTTCTTT.

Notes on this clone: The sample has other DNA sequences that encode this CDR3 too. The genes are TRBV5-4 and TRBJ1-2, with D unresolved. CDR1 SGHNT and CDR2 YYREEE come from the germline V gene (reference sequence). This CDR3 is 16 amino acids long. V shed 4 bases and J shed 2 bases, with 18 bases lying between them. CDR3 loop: CASSPAGGRANYGYTF. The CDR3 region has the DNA TGTGCCAGCAGCCCGGCCGGTGGCCGAGCGAACTATGGCTACACCTTC.

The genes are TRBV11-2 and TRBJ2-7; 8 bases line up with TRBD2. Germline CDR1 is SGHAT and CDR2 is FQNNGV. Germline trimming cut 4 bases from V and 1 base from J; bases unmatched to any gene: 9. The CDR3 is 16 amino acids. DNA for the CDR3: TGTGCCAGCAGCTCTCATGTAGCGGGGCCTTCCTACGAGCAGTACTTC. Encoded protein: CASSSHVAGPSYEQYF.

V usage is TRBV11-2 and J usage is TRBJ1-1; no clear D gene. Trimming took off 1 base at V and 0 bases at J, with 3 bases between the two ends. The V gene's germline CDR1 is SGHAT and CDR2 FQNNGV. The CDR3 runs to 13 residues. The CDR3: CASSLALNTEAFF. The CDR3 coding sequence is TGTGCCAGCAGCTTAGCTTTGAACACTGAAGCTTTCTTT.

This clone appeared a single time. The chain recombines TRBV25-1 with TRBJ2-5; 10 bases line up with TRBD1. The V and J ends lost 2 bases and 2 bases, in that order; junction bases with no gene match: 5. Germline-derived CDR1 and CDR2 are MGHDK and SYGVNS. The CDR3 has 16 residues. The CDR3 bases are TGTGCCAGCAGTGAACGTCGGACAGGGGGGCAAGAGACCCAGTACTTC. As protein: CASSERRTGGQETQYF.

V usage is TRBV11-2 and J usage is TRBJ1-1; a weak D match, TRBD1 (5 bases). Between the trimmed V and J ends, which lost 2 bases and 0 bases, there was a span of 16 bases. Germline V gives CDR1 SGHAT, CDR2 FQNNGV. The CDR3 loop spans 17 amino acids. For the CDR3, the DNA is TGTGCCAGCAGCTTATTGGGGCGGAGGGTCATGAACACTGAAGCTTTCTTT. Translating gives CASSLLGRRVMNTEAFF.

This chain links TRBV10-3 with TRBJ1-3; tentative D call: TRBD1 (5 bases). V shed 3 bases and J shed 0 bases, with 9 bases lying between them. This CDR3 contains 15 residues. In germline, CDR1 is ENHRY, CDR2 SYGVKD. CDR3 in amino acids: CAISEGQGSGNTIYF. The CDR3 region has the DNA TGTGCCATCAGTGAAGGGCAGGGCTCTGGAAACACCATATATTTT.

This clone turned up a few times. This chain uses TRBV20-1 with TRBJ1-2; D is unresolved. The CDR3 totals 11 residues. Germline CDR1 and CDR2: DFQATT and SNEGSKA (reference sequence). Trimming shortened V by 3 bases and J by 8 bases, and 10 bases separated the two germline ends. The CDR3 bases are TGCAGTGCTAGTGCTCGCTACGGCTACACCTTC. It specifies CSASARYGYTF.

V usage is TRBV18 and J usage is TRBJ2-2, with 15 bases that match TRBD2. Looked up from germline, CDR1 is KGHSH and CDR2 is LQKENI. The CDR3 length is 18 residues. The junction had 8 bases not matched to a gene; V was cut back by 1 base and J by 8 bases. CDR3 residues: CASSPQPGLAGGTGELFF. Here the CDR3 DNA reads TGTGCCAGCTCACCACAACCGGGACTAGCGGGGGGAACAGGGGAGCTGTTTTTT. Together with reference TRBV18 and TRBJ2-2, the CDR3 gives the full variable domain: NAGVMQNPRHLVRRRGQEARLRCSPMKGHSHVYWYRQLPEEGLKFMVYLQKENIIDESGMPKERFSAEFPKEGPSILRIQQVVRGDSAAYFCASSPQPGLAGGTGELFFGEGSRLTVL.

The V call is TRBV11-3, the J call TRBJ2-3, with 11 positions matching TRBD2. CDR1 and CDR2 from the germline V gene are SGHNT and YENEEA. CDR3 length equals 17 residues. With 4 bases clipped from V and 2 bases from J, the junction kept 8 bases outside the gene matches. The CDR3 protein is CASSSGTSGTLTDTQYF. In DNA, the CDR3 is TGTGCCAGCAGCTCGGGGACTAGCGGTACTCTCACAGATACGCAGTATTTT.

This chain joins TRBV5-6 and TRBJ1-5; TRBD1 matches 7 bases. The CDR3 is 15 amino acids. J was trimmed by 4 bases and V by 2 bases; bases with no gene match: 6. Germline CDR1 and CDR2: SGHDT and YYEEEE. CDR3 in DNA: TGTGCCAGCAGCTTCGGTTGGACAGGTAATCAGCCCCAGCATTTT. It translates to CASSFGWTGNQPQHF.

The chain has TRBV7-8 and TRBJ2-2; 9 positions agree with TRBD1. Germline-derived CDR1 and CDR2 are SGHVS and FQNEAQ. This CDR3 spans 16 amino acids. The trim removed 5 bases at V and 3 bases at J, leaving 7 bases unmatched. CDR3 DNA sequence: TGTGCCAGCAGCGCTTACAGGGGGCAGGACACCGGGGAGCTGTTTTTT. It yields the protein CASSAYRGQDTGELFF.

CDR3 amino acids: CASSFSRAGEQYF. DNA of the CDR3: TGTGCCAGCAGTTTTAGCAGGGCTGGCGAGCAGTACTTC. The chain couples TRBV12-3 or TRBV12-4 to TRBJ2-7; possible D gene TRBD1, 5 bases. The CDR3 spans 13 residues. V lost 3 bases and J lost 6, with 12 bases in between.

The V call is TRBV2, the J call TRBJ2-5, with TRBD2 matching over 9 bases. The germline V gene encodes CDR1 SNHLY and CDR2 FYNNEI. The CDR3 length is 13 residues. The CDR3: CVQKRGAPETQYF. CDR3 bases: TGTGTCCAAAAGCGGGGGGCTCCAGAGACCCAGTACTTC.

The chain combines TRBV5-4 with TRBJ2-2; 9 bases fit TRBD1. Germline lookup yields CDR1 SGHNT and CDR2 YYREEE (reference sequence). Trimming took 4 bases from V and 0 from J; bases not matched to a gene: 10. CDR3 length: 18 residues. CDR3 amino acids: CASSAGTGRGANTGELFF. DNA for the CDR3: TGTGCCAGCAGCGCCGGGACAGGGAGAGGTGCGAACACCGGGGAGCTGTTTTTT.